This TCR beta chain was observed in a study of blood T cell repertoires in COVID-19. This clone came up many times. The CDR3 spans 15 residues. The V segment lost 0 bases and the J segment 11 bases; nucleotides outside the gene matches: 8. Germline V CDR1 and CDR2: GTSNPN, SVGIG (reference sequence). Assay: immunoSEQ multiplex PCR; the TCRdb copy retains only in-frame clones and omits some. The data show 80,000 to 100,000 clones, with around 88% seen just once and just over 2% held by the top ten. The sequence was collected from a man aged 50-59 years with COVID-19, enrolled during active disease. Sample: peripheral blood. The chain joins TRBV30 to TRBJ1-6; 9 bases are a match to TRBD1. The chain's CDR3 is CAWSVEGQGRTPLHF. CDR3 nucleotide sequence: TGTGCCTGGAGTGTAGAGGGACAGGGAAGGACACCCCTCCACTTT.